Listed here are 6 T cell receptor beta chains from one sample, sequenced in a study of T cell changes during pregnancy in multiple sclerosis. Sequencing was performed with immunoSEQ multiplex PCR; in TCRdb, only in-frame clones are kept and a portion is missing. The profile shows around 71,000 clones, around nine tenths of them singletons. The sequencing here drew on peripheral blood, taken in the third trimester of pregnancy. These receptors all come from a female donor with multiple sclerosis, enrolled in a pregnancy study.

A note on this clone: Germline is not matched at one junction end, which may reflect a read error. The V call is TRBV7-2, the J call TRBJ1-1; D uncertain. Germline CDR1 is SGHTA and CDR2 is FQGNSA. The CDR3 is 11 amino acids. DNA of the CDR3: TGTGCCAGCAGCTTTGTGAACGCTGCCCTATTT. Residues: CASSFVNAALF.

This chain joins TRBV5-4 and TRBJ1-1, with D possibly being TRBD1 (6 bases). V was trimmed by 4 bases and J by 0 bases, leaving 13 bases between them. The CDR3 spans 15 residues. Germline values: CDR1 SGHNT, CDR2 YYREEE (reference sequence). The CDR3 spells CASSRGQKMNTEAFF. The CDR3 region has the DNA TGTGCCAGCAGCCGTGGACAGAAAATGAACACTGAAGCTTTCTTT.

V and J are TRBV28 and TRBJ2-6; TRBD1 matches 8 bases. Germline CDR1 is MDHEN and CDR2 is SYDVKM. J gave up 0 bases and V 11 bases, and 9 bases lay outside the gene matches. The CDR3 is 16 amino acids. CDR3 amino acids: CALSGQADSGANVLTF. Written as DNA, the CDR3 is TGTGCCCTATCGGGACAGGCGGACTCTGGGGCCAACGTCCTGACTTTC. Complete variable domain (other parts from reference TRBV28 and TRBJ2-6): DVKVTQSSRYLVKRTGEKVFLECVQDMDHENMFWYRQDPGLGLRLIYFSYDVKMKEKGDIPEGYSVSREKKERFSLILESASTNQTSMYLCALSGQADSGANVLTFGAGSRLTVL.

This clone was counted a single time. The V and J genes are TRBV5-1 and TRBJ2-2; D unclear. The CDR3 is 14 residues long. CDR1 SGHRS and CDR2 YFSETQ come from the germline V gene. Trimming stripped 4 bases from V and 1 base from J, with 8 bases between. The DNA for the CDR3 is TGCGCCAGCAGCCGCCCGGGGAACACCGGGGAGCTGTTTTTT. Amino acids: CASSRPGNTGELFF.

The chain joins TRBV7-9 to TRBJ1-3, with D uncertain. The CDR3 extends over 15 amino acids. The germline gives CDR1 SEHNR, CDR2 FQNEAQ (reference sequence). The V end was cut by 4 bases, the J end by 0 bases, with 10 bases between. Here the CDR3 reads CASSSGLGSGNTIYF. In DNA form, the CDR3 reads TGTGCCAGCAGCTCGGGTTTGGGCTCTGGAAACACCATATATTTT. Filled out from reference TRBV7-9 and TRBJ1-3, the complete variable domain reads DTGVSQNPRHKITKRGQNVTFRCDPISEHNRLYWYRQTLGQGPEFLTYFQNEAQLEKSRLLSDRFSAERPKGSFSTLEIQRTEQGDSAMYLCASSSGLGSGNTIYFGEGSWLTVV.

J is TRBJ2-4 and V is TRBV10-3; TRBD1 aligns across 7 bases. Per the germline V gene, CDR1 is ENHRY and CDR2 is SYGVKD. The CDR3 totals 15 residues. Losses at the gene ends were 10 bases for V and 9 bases for J; bases not matched to a gene: 18. The CDR3 sequence is CATSEGQTTLGIQYF. The CDR3, as DNA: TGTGCCACCTCCGAGGGACAGACTACCTTAGGCATTCAGTACTTC.